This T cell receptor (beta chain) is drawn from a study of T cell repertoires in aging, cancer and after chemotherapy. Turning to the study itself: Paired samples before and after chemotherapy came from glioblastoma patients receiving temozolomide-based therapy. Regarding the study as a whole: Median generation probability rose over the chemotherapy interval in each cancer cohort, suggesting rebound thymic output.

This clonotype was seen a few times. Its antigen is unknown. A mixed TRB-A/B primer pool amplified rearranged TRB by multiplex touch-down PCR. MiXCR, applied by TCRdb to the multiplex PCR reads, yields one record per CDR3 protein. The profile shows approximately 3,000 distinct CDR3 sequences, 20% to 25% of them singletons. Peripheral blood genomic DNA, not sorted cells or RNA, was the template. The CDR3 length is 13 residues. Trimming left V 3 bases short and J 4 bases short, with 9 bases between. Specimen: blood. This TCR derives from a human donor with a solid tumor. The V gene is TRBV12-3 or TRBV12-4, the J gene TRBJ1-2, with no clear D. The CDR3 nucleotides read TGTGCCAGCAGTTTTCTGTCAGGCTATGGCTACACCTTC. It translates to CASSFLSGYGYTF.